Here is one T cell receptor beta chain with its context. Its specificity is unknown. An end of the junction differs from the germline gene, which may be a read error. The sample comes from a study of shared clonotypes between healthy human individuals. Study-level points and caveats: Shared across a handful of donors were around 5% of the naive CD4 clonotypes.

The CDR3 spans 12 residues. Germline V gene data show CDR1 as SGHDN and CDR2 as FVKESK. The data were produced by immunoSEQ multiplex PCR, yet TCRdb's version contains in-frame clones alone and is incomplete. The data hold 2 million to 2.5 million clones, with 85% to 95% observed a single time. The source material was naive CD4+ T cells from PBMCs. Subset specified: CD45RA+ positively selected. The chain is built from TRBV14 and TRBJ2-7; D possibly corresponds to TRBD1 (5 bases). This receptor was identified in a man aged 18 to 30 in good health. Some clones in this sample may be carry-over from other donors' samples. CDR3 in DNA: TGTGCCAGCAGCCGACAGTCTTACGTGCAGTACTTC. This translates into CASSRQSYVQYF.